This T cell receptor beta chain appears in the sequencing data of a study of human thymus T cells. General study results and limits: It looked as if thymic and blood repertoires used V and J genes in a biased way.

TCRdb's table, derived via immunoSEQ multiplex PCR, lists solely in-frame clones and lacks some. Of some 40,000 clones in the sample, about 93% were seen once. As to this clone: Its cognate antigen is unknown.

The sequence was collected from a boy in the first two years of life with a congenital heart defect but otherwise immunologically healthy. The source material was blood.

The CDR3 nucleotides are TGCGCCAGCAGCTTGGGGGCCTCTGAAGCTTTCTTT. Its translation: CASSLGASEAFF. The V call is TRBV5-1, the J call TRBJ1-1; D unresolved. Germline V gives CDR1 SGHRS, CDR2 YFSETQ. The CDR3 is made up of 12 amino acids. Trimming removed 0 bases at V and 6 bases at J, with 6 bases between.